The rows below give T cell receptor beta chains drawn from one sample of a study of post-analysis software for immune sequencing data. TCRdb ran MiXCR on the PCR reads and lists one entry per CDR3 protein. The table lists about 800,000 distinct CDR3 sequences, roughly 27% of them singletons. Sequenced: blood. These receptors all stem from a girl aged 10 to 17 with multiple sclerosis. Each CDR3 is given with its conserved first and last residue. The D gene is left open where the match is weak. Some rows mark clone size as missing; the rest say once, few, many or name a class of expanded clone.

.,few,TRBV20-1,TRBJ2-1,CSASLRGGQFF,TGCAGTGCTAGTTTACGAGGAGGGCAGTTCTTC
TRBD1,.,TRBV5-1,TRBJ1-5,CASSPGTADNQPQHF,TGCGCCAGCAGCCCTGGGACAGCGGATAATCAGCCCCAGCATTTT
.,many,TRBV6-5,TRBJ2-4,CASSYDPGARLAKNIQYF,TGTGCCAGCAGTTACGACCCGGGGGCTAGATTAGCCAAAAACATTCAGTACTTC
.,few,TRBV20-1,TRBJ2-7,CSARFGEAGQYF,TGCAGTGCTAGATTTGGCGAGGCAGGGCAGTACTTC
.,few,TRBV20-1,TRBJ2-4,CSAMTGVAKNIQYF,TGCAGTGCTATGACAGGAGTAGCCAAAAACATTCAGTACTTC
.,few,TRBV5-4,TRBJ2-7,CASSLRVASYEQYF,TGTGCCAGCAGCTTGAGGGTAGCGTCCTACGAGCAGTACTTC
TRBD1,few,TRBV7-6,TRBJ1-4,CASSLEYGGTVNEKLFF,TGTGCCAGCAGCTTAGAGTATGGCGGGACAGTTAATGAAAAACTGTTTTTT
.,.,TRBV29-1,TRBJ2-3,CSVASGLTGSTDTQYF,TGCAGCGTTGCTAGCGGGTTGACAGGGAGCACAGATACGCAGTATTTT
.,few,TRBV5-6,TRBJ2-3,CASSIVGADTQYF,TGTGCCAGCAGCATAGTCGGAGCAGATACGCAGTATTTT
TRBD2,few,TRBV28,TRBJ2-7,CASSFPRSSGNSYEQYF,TGTGCCAGCAGTTTCCCCCGTTCGAGCGGGAACTCCTACGAGCAGTACTTC